This TCR beta chain was profiled in a study of blood T cell repertoires in COVID-19. At the level of the study: Samples representing acute and convalescent COVID-19 were sourced from the United States, Italy and Spain.

The V gene's germline CDR1 is SGHRS and CDR2 YFSETQ. CDR3 size: 15 residues. Deletions cut 0 bases from V and 0 bases from J, with 7 bases between. Per the original data handling: Scientists estimated how many nucleated cells there were by amplifying reference gene primers. Libraries were prepared by immunoSEQ multiplex PCR; TCRdb keeps only in-frame clonotypes and omits some of them. V and J calls plus clone size are reproduced from that table; the DNA served to infer D and trimming. The sample includes approximately 330,000 clones, roughly 86% of them seen just once. Ages ranged from roughly 18 to 100 years, with residence in about 23 US areas. Cohort 3 donors counted as recovered after two negative PCRs, clearance, or resolved symptoms.

The receptor comes from a woman younger than 45 who had recovered from COVID-19. Sequences were obtained from PBMCs or T cells enriched from blood (not recorded which). V usage is TRBV5-1 and J usage is TRBJ1-3; D gene ambiguous. The chain's CDR3 is CASSLGEDSGNTIYF. The CDR3 DNA is TGCGCCAGCAGCTTGGGGGAGGACTCTGGAAACACCATATATTTT.